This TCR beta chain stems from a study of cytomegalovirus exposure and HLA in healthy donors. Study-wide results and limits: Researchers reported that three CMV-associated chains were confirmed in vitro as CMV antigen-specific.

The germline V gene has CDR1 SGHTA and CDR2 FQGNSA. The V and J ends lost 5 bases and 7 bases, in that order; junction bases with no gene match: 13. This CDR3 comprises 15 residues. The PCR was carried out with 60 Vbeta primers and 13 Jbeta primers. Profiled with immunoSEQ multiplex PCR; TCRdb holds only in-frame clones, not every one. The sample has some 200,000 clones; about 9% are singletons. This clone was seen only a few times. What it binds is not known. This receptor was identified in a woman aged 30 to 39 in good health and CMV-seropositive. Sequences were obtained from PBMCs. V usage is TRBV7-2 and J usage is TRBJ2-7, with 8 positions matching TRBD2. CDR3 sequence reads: CASSPGGGGRGEQYF. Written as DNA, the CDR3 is TGTGCCAGCAGCCCCGGGGGGGGCGGGAGAGGAGAGCAGTACTTC.